The 2 T cell receptor beta chains listed next were all sequenced from one sample in a study of blood T cell repertoires in COVID-19. The data were produced by immunoSEQ multiplex PCR, yet TCRdb's version contains in-frame clones alone and is incomplete. Altogether more than 100,000 clones are present, over 75% being singletons, with the ten largest covering under 15%. The sequenced sample consisted of peripheral blood. The source is a human donor in a cohort sampled during active or convalescent COVID-19.

The gene calls are TRBV4-2 and TRBJ2-1; TRBD1 matches at 10 bases. Unmatched junction bases numbered 7, after V lost 2 bases and J lost 9 bases. The length of the CDR3 is 15 residues. CDR1 LGHNA and CDR2 YNFKEQ come from the germline V gene. CDR3 nucleotide sequence: TGTGCCAGCAGCCAACCGGGACAGGGGAGAGGTGAGCAGTTCTTC. Translated, it gives CASSQPGQGRGEQFF.

The chain joins TRBV20-1 to TRBJ2-5, with 10 bases that match TRBD1. V dropped 3 bases and J dropped 5; count of bases not matched to a gene: 9. The CDR3 consists of 15 residues. The germline V gene encodes CDR1 DFQATT and CDR2 SNEGSKA (reference sequence). The CDR3 sequence: CSASRGQGLSETQYF. The CDR3 DNA reads as TGCAGTGCTAGTAGGGGACAGGGGCTCTCGGAGACCCAGTACTTC.